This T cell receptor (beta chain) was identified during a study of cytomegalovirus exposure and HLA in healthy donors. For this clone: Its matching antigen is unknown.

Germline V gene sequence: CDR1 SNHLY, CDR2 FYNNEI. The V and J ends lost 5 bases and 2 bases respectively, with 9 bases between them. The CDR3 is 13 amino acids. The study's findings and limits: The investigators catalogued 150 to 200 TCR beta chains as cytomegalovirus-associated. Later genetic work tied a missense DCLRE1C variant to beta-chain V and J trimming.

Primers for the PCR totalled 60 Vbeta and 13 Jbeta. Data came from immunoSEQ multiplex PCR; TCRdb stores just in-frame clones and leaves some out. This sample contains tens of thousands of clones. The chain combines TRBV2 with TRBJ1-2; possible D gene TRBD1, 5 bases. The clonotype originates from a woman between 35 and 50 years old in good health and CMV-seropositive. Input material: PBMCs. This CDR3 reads CASSRTLNYGYTF. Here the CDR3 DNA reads TGTGCCAGCAGTCGGACATTAAACTATGGCTACACCTTC. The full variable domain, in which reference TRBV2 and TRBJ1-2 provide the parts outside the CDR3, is EPEVTQTPSHQVTQMGQEVILRCVPISNHLYFYWYRQILGQKVEFLVSFYNNEISEKSEIFDDQFSVERPDGSNFTLKIRSTKLEDSAMYFCASSRTLNYGYTFGSGTRLTVV.